This T cell receptor beta chain was retrieved from a study of blood T cell repertoires in COVID-19. Across the whole study: Nucleic acid was either cDNA or gDNA, and it came from T cells, B-cell-depleted T cells, or PBMCs.

CDR1 is MNHEY, CDR2 SMNVEV, per germline (reference sequence). There are 16 residues in the CDR3. The germline V and J ends were trimmed by 4 bases and 2 bases, with 17 bases remaining between them. Participants spanned ages about 18 to 90 years and resided in about two dozen US areas. Resolution of symptoms, clearance, or two negative PCRs was present in recovered Cohort 3 donors. Measured with immunoSEQ multiplex PCR; TCRdb has only the in-frame clones, and not every one. The repertoire holds 200,000 to 300,000 clones, about 89% seen once, with 2.6% in the top ten. V is TRBV27 and J is TRBJ1-2; the D gene is possibly TRBD1 (6 bases). The sequencing sample was made of PBMCs or T cells enriched from blood (not recorded which). This TCR derives from a woman in her late teens or twenties who had recovered from COVID-19. Written as DNA, the CDR3 is TGTGCCAGCAGTTCAGCCGGACAGAGATTGAACTATGGCTACACCTTC. It is translated as CASSSAGQRLNYGYTF.